A selection of T cell receptor beta chains follows, all from one sample in a study of shared clonotypes between healthy human individuals. The protocol was immunoSEQ multiplex PCR, while the TCRdb copy is restricted to in-frame clones and leaves out a portion. The repertoire includes more than 850,000 clones, 70% to 80% of them detected once, and around 0.47% sits in the top ten. The sequencing sample was made of memory CD4+ T cells from PBMCs. These TCRs come from a man aged 18 to 35 in good health. Some clones in this sample may be carry-over from other donors' samples. Both conserved end residues are part of each CDR3.

v_gene,j_gene,CDR3aa
TRBV11-1,TRBJ2-6,CASSRGGSGANVLTF
TRBV5-6,TRBJ1-2,CASSRGEGYTF
TRBV6-1,TRBJ2-7,CASKIAGETYEQYF
TRBV7-3,TRBJ1-1,CASSLGGSGRMNTEAFF
TRBV28,TRBJ1-2,CASSSWDSKAEWGYTF
TRBV4-2,TRBJ2-3,CASSHGQREAGDTQYF
TRBV9,TRBJ2-1,CASSAGQGLNEQFF
TRBV4-3,TRBJ2-2,CASSQDSSGTGNTGELFF
TRBV4-3,TRBJ2-3,CASSQTGGLVEDTQYF
TRBV30,TRBJ1-4,CAWRWGQGYSANEKLFF
TRBV6-6,TRBJ1-2,CASSPLNGGATYGYTF